One T cell receptor (beta chain) is described in this entry. CDR3 length: 13 amino acids. The germline V and J ends were trimmed by 4 bases and 6 bases, with 12 bases remaining between them. Germline values: CDR1 MNHEY, CDR2 SMNVEV (reference sequence). This record belongs to a study of control samples from healthy donors and cancer patients. Assay: immunoSEQ multiplex PCR; the TCRdb copy retains only in-frame clones and omits some. The table has about 130,000 clones, approximately 94% seen once; the top ten hold approximately 4%. The rearrangement joins TRBV27 to TRBJ2-5; D is unclear. The specimen was blood. The sequence derives from a man aged 25-45 years in good health. CDR3 in amino acids: CASSSRVSQTQYF. The CDR3 nucleotides are TGTGCCAGCAGTTCCCGGGTCTCCCAGACCCAGTACTTC.